The 27 T cell receptor beta chains reported below all come from one sample, sequenced in a study of blood T cell repertoires in COVID-19. Measured with immunoSEQ multiplex PCR; TCRdb has only the in-frame clones, and not every one. This repertoire shows over 25,000 clones, around 87% found once; its top ten account for more than 10%. Specimen: peripheral blood. The source is a human donor in a cohort sampled during active COVID-19. The donor label of this sample is uncertain.

The chain uses TRBV30 and TRBJ2-3; TRBD2 matches 10 bases. The germline gives CDR1 GTSNPN, CDR2 SVGIG (reference sequence). CDR3 length: 15 amino acids. V gave up 3 bases and J gave up 4 bases; unmatched junction bases: 7. CDR3 coding DNA: TGTGCCTGGAGGGACAAGCGGGAGGGGGCAGATACGCAGTATTTT. As protein: CAWRDKREGADTQYF. The full variable domain, rest sourced from reference TRBV30 and TRBJ2-3, is SQTIHQWPATLVQPVGSPLSLECTVEGTSNPNLYWYRQAAGRGLQLLFYSVGIGQISSEVPQNLSASRPQDRQFILSSKKLLLSDSGFYLCAWRDKREGADTQYFGPGTRLTVL.

The CDR3 sequence: CASSPLALRWGHGEQYF. As DNA, the CDR3 is TGTGCCAGCAGCCCCCTAGCCCTTCGGTGGGGGCATGGGGAGCAGTACTTC. This chain connects TRBV7-9 to TRBJ2-7; the D gene is possibly TRBD1 (6 bases). The CDR3 contains 17 residues. V shed 5 bases and J shed 7 bases, with 27 bases lying between them. Germline lookup yields CDR1 SEHNR and CDR2 FQNEAQ (reference sequence).

The chain carries TRBV2 and TRBJ1-1; D not certain. Between the trimmed V and J ends, which lost 6 bases and 4 bases, there was a span of 15 bases. Germline V gene data show CDR1 as SNHLY and CDR2 as FYNNEI. This CDR3 is built from 14 residues. The CDR3 sequence is CASSDVLGSTEAFF. The CDR3 DNA reads as TGTGCCAGCAGCGACGTACTAGGCTCCACTGAAGCTTTCTTT.

The chain links TRBV5-6 to TRBJ1-2; D uncertain. This CDR3 is built from 15 residues. V was cut by 1 base and J by 3 bases, with 13 bases left in between. CDR1 and CDR2 from the germline V gene are SGHDT and YYEEEE. The CDR3 loop reads CASSLRTSEYYGYTF. CDR3 nucleotide sequence: TGTGCCAGCAGCTTGCGGACTTCTGAATACTATGGCTACACCTTC.

The chain couples TRBV5-1 to TRBJ1-1, with D perhaps matching TRBD1 (5 bases). V was shortened by 0 bases and J by 10 bases, with 16 bases between the two germline ends. CDR3 length: 14 amino acids. The V gene's germline CDR1 is SGHRS and CDR2 YFSETQ. The CDR3 loop reads CASSLGSGQDVAFF. As DNA, the CDR3 is TGCGCCAGCAGCTTGGGCTCAGGGCAGGATGTAGCTTTCTTT.

This chain uses TRBV28 with TRBJ1-1; the D is unclear. Germline loops: CDR1 MDHEN, CDR2 SYDVKM. The length of the CDR3 is 14 residues. Trimming took 3 bases from V and 4 from J, leaving 12 bases between them. The CDR3 coding sequence is TGTGCCAGCAGTTTTTTGCGGGGAACCACTGAAGCTTTCTTT. Its translation is CASSFLRGTTEAFF.

The chain uses TRBV7-2 and TRBJ2-1, with 10 bases matching TRBD2. Germline assignment: CDR1 SGHTA and CDR2 FQGNSA. This CDR3 is 15 amino acids long. J lost 2 bases, V lost 3 bases, and 1 base had no gene match. CDR3 residues: CASSFSGGTYNEQFF. CDR3 sequence (DNA): TGTGCCAGCAGCTTTAGCGGGGGGACCTACAATGAGCAGTTCTTC.

This chain links TRBV18 with TRBJ1-1; D unclear. Germline CDR1 KGHSH, CDR2 LQKENI. The V end was cut by 6 bases, the J end by 2 bases, with 10 bases between. CDR3 length equals 13 residues. As DNA, the CDR3 is TGTGCCAGCTCGGAGGGCCGTAACACTGAAGCTTTCTTT. Translated, it gives CASSEGRNTEAFF.

The J gene is TRBJ2-7, the V gene TRBV4-2; 9 nucleotides match TRBD2. V was pared by 3 bases and J by 3 bases, with 6 bases of the junction left unmatched. Germline-derived CDR1 and CDR2 are LGHNA and YNFKEQ. The CDR3 covers 15 residues. The CDR3 sequence is CASSQGSGRSYEQYF. The CDR3, as DNA: TGTGCCAGCAGCCAGGGTAGCGGGAGAAGCTACGAGCAGTACTTC.

J is TRBJ2-1 and V is TRBV4-2; 16 bases map to TRBD2. V dropped 3 bases and J dropped 6; count of bases not matched to a gene: 2. CDR3 length equals 16 residues. Germline CDR1 is LGHNA and CDR2 is YNFKEQ. This CDR3 reads CASSQGLAGGSNEQFF. The CDR3 DNA follows: TGTGCCAGCAGCCAGGGACTAGCGGGAGGGTCCAATGAGCAGTTCTTC.

This clone appeared a single time. The rearrangement joins TRBV11-3 to TRBJ1-4, with a weak D call TRBD1 (5 bases). Between the trimmed V and J ends, which lost 5 bases and 8 bases, there was a span of 12 bases. CDR3 length equals 13 residues. Germline loops: CDR1 SGHNT, CDR2 YENEEA. The CDR3 coding sequence is TGTGCCAGCAGCGCCCGACAGTGGGAAAAACTGTTTTTT. Translated: CASSARQWEKLFF.

The J gene is TRBJ2-1, the V gene TRBV11-3; 8 nucleotides agree with TRBD2. Germline V gives CDR1 SGHNT, CDR2 YENEEA. Trimming at V came to 4 bases and at J to 7 bases, leaving 15 bases not matched to a gene. This CDR3 comprises 17 residues. CDR3 region: CASSSTILAGNLNEQFF. CDR3 nucleotides: TGTGCCAGCAGCTCTACGATTCTAGCGGGCAATCTGAATGAGCAGTTCTTC.

The chain joins TRBV20-1 to TRBJ2-5; possibly TRBD1 for D (5 bases). Per the germline V gene, CDR1 is DFQATT and CDR2 is SNEGSKA (reference sequence). The CDR3 is 13 residues long. With 3 bases removed from V and 2 bases from J, the gap between germline ends came to 10 bases. The CDR3 loop reads CSASLRAQETQYF. The CDR3 DNA is TGCAGTGCTAGTCTCAGGGCGCAAGAGACCCAGTACTTC.

The chain joins TRBV12-3 or TRBV12-4 to TRBJ1-1; TRBD1 matches at 10 bases. With V trimmed by 5 bases and J by 11 bases, 8 bases remained unmatched. The CDR3 extends over 13 amino acids. In DNA, the CDR3 is TGTGCCAGCAGTCTTTTCGGGGACAGGGGTGCTTTCTTT. Amino acid sequence: CASSLFGDRGAFF.

The V and J genes are TRBV29-1 and TRBJ2-1; 8 nucleotides align to TRBD2. CDR1 and CDR2 (germline): SQVTM, ANQGSEA. Losses at the gene ends were 4 bases for V and 7 bases for J; bases not matched to a gene: 9. The length of the CDR3 is 14 residues. Here the CDR3 DNA reads TGCAGCGTTGCCTTGGCTAGCGGGTGGAATGAGCAGTTCTTC. As protein: CSVALASGWNEQFF.

The chain uses TRBV9 and TRBJ1-3; possible D gene TRBD1, 5 bases. In germline, CDR1 is SGDLS, CDR2 YYNGEE. Trimming stripped 2 bases from V and 0 bases from J, with 18 bases between. CDR3 length equals 18 residues. CDR3 sequence (DNA): TGTGCCAGCAGCGTTGGCGGGAGGGGACGGTACTCTGGAAACACCATATATTTT. Amino acids: CASSVGGRGRYSGNTIYF.

V and J are TRBV5-1 and TRBJ2-1; tentatively, D is TRBD2 (6 bases). The CDR3 is 13 amino acids. The germline gives CDR1 SGHRS, CDR2 YFSETQ. Trimming removed 0 bases from V and 10 bases from J, with 11 bases in between. Here the CDR3 DNA reads TGCGCCAGCAGCTTGGTGACTAGTTTGGAGCAGTTCTTC. Residues: CASSLVTSLEQFF.

This clone was seen once. The gene calls are TRBV9 and TRBJ1-3, with D perhaps TRBD1 (6 bases). Germline-derived CDR1 and CDR2 are SGDLS and YYNGEE. The V gene lost 4 bases and the J gene lost 0 bases, with 8 bases spanning the gap. There are 14 residues in the CDR3. In nucleotides, the CDR3 is TGTGCCAGCAGCTCCAGGGGCTCTGGAAACACCATATATTTT. Translating gives CASSSRGSGNTIYF.

The V gene is TRBV5-1, the J gene TRBJ2-2, with 11 nucleotides matching TRBD1. CDR1 SGHRS and CDR2 YFSETQ come from the germline V gene. This CDR3 has 15 residues. J lost 5 bases, V lost 4 bases, and 4 bases had no gene match. CDR3: CASSVGQGGTGELFF. CDR3 nucleotides: TGCGCCAGCAGCGTGGGACAGGGGGGGACCGGGGAGCTGTTTTTT.

The chain recombines TRBV30 with TRBJ1-2; no reliable D call. Germline CDR1 reads GTSNPN; CDR2 reads SVGIG (reference sequence). The length of the CDR3 is 12 residues. The V and J ends lost 5 bases and 7 bases respectively, with 14 bases between them. The CDR3 loop is CAWERRAGGYTF. The CDR3, as DNA: TGTGCCTGGGAACGGAGGGCTGGTGGCTACACCTTC.

V and J are TRBV5-1 and TRBJ2-1; a weak D match, TRBD2 (6 bases). The V end was cut by 2 bases, the J end by 0 bases, with 9 bases between. This CDR3 has 15 amino acids. CDR1 SGHRS and CDR2 YFSETQ come from the germline V gene. CDR3 nucleotides: TGCGCCAGCAGCTTAGCGGGTAGCTCCTACAATGAGCAGTTCTTC. Protein product: CASSLAGSSYNEQFF.

DNA for the CDR3: TGCAGCGTTGAAGGTCAGGGGGAAACTGAAGCTTTCTTT. This encodes CSVEGQGETEAFF. The rearrangement joins TRBV29-1 to TRBJ1-1, with TRBD1 identical over 7 bases. Trimming took 1 base from V and 5 from J; bases not matched to a gene: 4. This CDR3 has 13 residues. Germline lookup yields CDR1 SQVTM and CDR2 ANQGSEA.

The J gene is TRBJ2-7, the V gene TRBV15, with 9 bases fitting TRBD2. Germline CDR1 and CDR2: LNHNV and YYDKDF (reference sequence). V dropped 1 base and J dropped 6; count of bases not matched to a gene: 10. This CDR3 has 16 amino acids. CDR3 sequence (DNA): TGTGCCACCAGCAGAGGCCGCGGGAGGGTGTCGCGCGAGCAGTACTTC. Its translation: CATSRGRGRVSREQYF.

The DNA for the CDR3 is TGTGCCAGCGGGGACAGTAGCTCTGGAAACACCATATATTTT. Translation: CASGDSSSGNTIYF. V and J are TRBV5-8 and TRBJ1-3, with 7 bases lining up with TRBD1. The V gene end was trimmed by 7 bases and the J gene end by 0 bases; junction bases not matched to a gene: 4. Germline V gene lookup returns CDR1 SGHTS and CDR2 YDEGEE. The CDR3 consists of 14 residues.

The chain links TRBV19 to TRBJ2-5, with 8 bases identical to TRBD2. The germline CDR1 and CDR2 sequences are LNHDA and SQIVND (reference sequence). The CDR3 is 14 residues long. The J segment lost 5 bases and the V segment lost 6 bases, leaving 8 bases of the junction unmatched. The CDR3 is CASSGRAERETQYF. DNA for the CDR3: TGTGCCAGTAGCGGGAGGGCGGAACGGGAGACCCAGTACTTC. Drawing the rest from reference TRBV19 and TRBJ2-5, the complete variable domain is DGGITQSPKYLFRKEGQNVTLSCEQNLNHDAMYWYRQDPGQGLRLIYYSQIVNDFQKGDIAEGYSVSREKKESFPLTVTSAQKNPTAFYLCASSGRAERETQYFGPGTRLLVL.

This clone was recorded only once. The chain carries TRBV24-1 and TRBJ2-5; D unresolved. The CDR3 totals 14 residues. Germline CDR1 reads KGHDR; CDR2 reads SFDVKD. The V end was cut by 3 bases, the J end by 2 bases, with 9 bases between. The CDR3 reads CATSDAGSQETQYF. In DNA, the CDR3 is TGTGCCACCAGTGATGCAGGTAGTCAAGAGACCCAGTACTTC.

The table lists this clone with a count of one. The chain employs TRBV28 and TRBJ1-1, with a possible D match to TRBD1 (6 bases). Germline V gene sequence: CDR1 MDHEN, CDR2 SYDVKM. The CDR3 is made up of 14 amino acids. Between the trimmed V and J ends, which lost 6 bases and 5 bases, there was a span of 16 bases. This CDR3 is CASSPPNDRTEAFF. The CDR3 nucleotides are TGTGCCAGCAGCCCTCCCAATGACAGGACTGAAGCTTTCTTT.